A single sample is the source of the 13 T cell receptor beta chains below, sequenced in a study of CD4 and CD8 cells across lung adenocarcinoma regions. Each CDR3 protein is one row after TCRdb ran MiXCR on the PCR reads. Here the sample spans under 15,000 distinct CDR3 sequences, roughly 47% being singletons. The sample taken for sequencing was CD8+ T cells from the margin of a lung tumor. Receptors originate from a male donor with lung adenocarcinoma. The CD4 and CD8 labels of this study may be unreliable.

The chain combines TRBV27 with TRBJ2-5; TRBD2 might be the D (6 bases). The tail of the sequence fits TRBJ2-7 better, so the J call may be wrong. The CDR3 covers 14 residues. Germline CDR1 and CDR2: MNHEY and SMNVEV (reference sequence). CDR3 loop: CASSLQTGVGEQYF. For the CDR3, the DNA is TGTGCCAGCAGTCTGCAAACGGGAGTTGGCGAGCAGTACTTC.

Worth noting for this clonotype: The junction departs from germline at one end; a sequencing error may be responsible. The J gene is TRBJ2-5, the V gene TRBV6-5, with a tentative D call TRBD1 (5 bases). CDR1 is MNHEY and CDR2 is SVGAGI in the germline V gene. This CDR3 has 15 amino acids. This CDR3 is CASSYSWTRANTQYF. In nucleotides, the CDR3 is TGTGCCAGCAGTTACTCGTGGACAAGGGCCAACACCCAGTATTTC.

This clonotype was picked up a small number of times. DNA of the CDR3: TGTGCCAGCAGTTTGGGGACAGGGGGCGATCGGTACTTC. It translates to CASSLGTGGDRYF. The rearrangement uses TRBV27 and TRBJ2-5; 12 positions match TRBD1. CDR1 and CDR2 (germline): MNHEY, SMNVEV (reference sequence). V lost 3 bases to trimming and J lost 13 bases; unmatched junction nucleotides: 6. The CDR3 runs to 13 residues.

In its sample, this clonotype was seen many times. The chain couples TRBV4-1 to TRBJ2-5; D is possibly TRBD1 or TRBD2 (5 bases each). V was pared by 4 bases and J by 1 base, with 13 bases between. This CDR3 region has 15 residues. Germline V lookup: CDR1 MGHRA, CDR2 YSYEKL. Here the CDR3 DNA reads TGCGCCAGCAGCCTTGGGTCTGGGGGCCAAGAGACCCAGTACTTC. Protein product: CASSLGSGGQETQYF.

Comments on this clonotype: One junction end does not reproduce the germline sequence, and a read error may be involved. V usage is TRBV12-3 or TRBV12-4 and J usage is TRBJ2-1; D gene unclear. The CDR3 is 14 residues long. CDR3 sequence reads: CASSGPSDTETQYF. For the CDR3, the DNA is TGTGCCAGCAGTGGACCGAGTGACACAGAGACCCAGTATTTC.

The genes are TRBV7-9 and TRBJ2-3; 12 nucleotides align to TRBD2. With 3 bases clipped from V and 2 bases from J, the junction kept 3 bases outside the gene matches. CDR1 SEHNR and CDR2 FQNEAQ come from the germline V gene (reference sequence). The CDR3 length is 16 residues. The CDR3 region has the DNA TGTGCCAGCAGCTTCGCTAGCGGGAGGGCCACAGATACGCAGTATTTT. Translating gives CASSFASGRATDTQYF. The full variable domain, its missing parts supplied by reference TRBV7-9 and TRBJ2-3, is DTGVSQNPRHKITKRGQNVTFRCDPISEHNRLYWYRQTLGQGPEFLTYFQNEAQLEKSRLLSDRFSAERPKGSFSTLEIQRTEQGDSAMYLCASSFASGRATDTQYFGPGTRLTVL.

V usage is TRBV6-5 and J usage is TRBJ2-1; 9 bases are shared with TRBD2. CDR3 length equals 17 residues. The trim removed 0 bases at V and 7 bases at J, leaving 10 bases unmatched. Germline CDR1 MNHEY, CDR2 SVGAGI. The CDR3 sequence: CASSYSNGASGMNEQFF. In DNA form, the CDR3 reads TGTGCCAGCAGTTACTCGAACGGGGCTAGCGGGATGAATGAGCAGTTCTTC.

The V call is TRBV27, the J call TRBJ2-3, with 8 nucleotides matching TRBD2. The CDR3 contains 16 residues. J was trimmed by 7 bases and V by 6 bases; bases with no gene match: 15. Germline V lookup: CDR1 MNHEY, CDR2 SMNVEV (reference sequence). The CDR3 protein is CASSSRGAGAKNTQYF. The CDR3 DNA is TGTGCCAGCAGCTCCCGGGGAGCGGGAGCCAAAAATACGCAGTATTTT.

Worth noting for this clonotype: Germline and junction disagree at one end, which may indicate a read error. The chain uses TRBV10-3 and TRBJ2-3; tentatively, D is TRBD1 (6 bases). Germline loops: CDR1 ENHRY, CDR2 SYGVKD. CDR3 length equals 16 residues. CDR3 nucleotide sequence: TGTGCCACCTTCGGACAGAGGGGCAGCGGCACAGATACGCAGTATTTC. Translated: CATFGQRGSGTDTQYF.

V and J are TRBV19 and TRBJ2-3, with D perhaps matching TRBD1 (7 bases). Trimming left V 6 bases short and J 0 bases short, with 16 bases between. CDR1 LNHDA and CDR2 SQIVND come from the germline V gene (reference sequence). CDR3 length: 16 residues. This CDR3 is CASSRRDSPSTDTQYF. The CDR3 DNA follows: TGTGCCAGTAGCAGGAGGGACAGCCCTAGCACAGATACGCAGTATTTT.

The chain recombines TRBV27 with TRBJ2-4, with D possibly being TRBD1 (6 bases). Deletions cut 3 bases from V and 8 bases from J, with 17 bases between. Germline assignment: CDR1 MNHEY and CDR2 SMNVEV (reference sequence). This CDR3 has 15 amino acids. The CDR3 spells CASSLDSRDGDIQYF. CDR3 nucleotides: TGTGCCAGCAGTTTGGACAGCCGCGACGGAGACATTCAGTACTTC.

The V call is TRBV6-1, the J call TRBJ2-2; no definite D call. The last part of the DNA fits TRBJ2-3 better; the J call may be wrong. Germline V gene data show CDR1 as MNHNS and CDR2 as SASEGT. The CDR3 has 12 amino acids. CDR3 nucleotide sequence: TGTGCCAGGGCCGTGAACACCGATGAGCAGTATTTT. Residues: CARAVNTDEQYF.

As regards this clonotype: At one end the junction does not follow the germline gene, possibly because of a read error. This rearrangement joins TRBV6-4 to TRBJ2-3; tentatively, D is TRBD2 (7 bases). The length of the CDR3 is 16 residues. Germline V gene lookup returns CDR1 MRHNA and CDR2 SNTAGT. CDR3 loop: CASRDGGGASTETQYF. Written as DNA, the CDR3 is TGTGCCAGCAGGGACGGAGGGGGGGCTAGCACAGAGACGCAGTATTTC.